Below, one T cell receptor beta chain is given with its context. Its antigen is not yet known. Nothing much larger sits one base from this clone, and base qualities are not available. The record originates from a study of shared clonotypes between healthy human individuals (TCRdb year 2020). Turning to the overall study: A couple of women and a few men aged 18 to 49 years were included in the cohort. For each donor, three plates each were used for CD4 naive and CD4 memory, two plates were used for CD8 naive, and one plate was used for CD8 memory. Blood TCR repertoires of 5 or 6 healthy adults were deeply sequenced to estimate repertoire size and the extent of clonotype sharing between individuals. To increase sequencing depth and limit assay-specific biases, TCR repertoire library preparation and sequencing were carried out by different laboratories using diverse techniques. Per donor, leukapheresis produced somewhere between about 0.85 and 8.9 billion PBMCs.

Healthy HIV-negative adults with no recently reported acute infections or vaccinations were included as donors. Every donor was a Caucasian adult residing in Nashville, Tennessee, USA. CD4+ T cells were enriched by magnetic negative selection, after which naive cells were positively selected on CD45RA and the negative fraction was taken as the memory subset. Blood was collected by leukapheresis, and PBMCs were isolated by Ficoll-Histopaque density gradient centrifugation and then cryopreserved in liquid nitrogen vapor phase. Purity and quantity of every magnetically sorted T cell population were checked by analytical flow cytometry. Genomic DNA was isolated from every sorted fraction and measured by UV absorbance on a Nanodrop 2000c. The CDR3 holds 13 amino acids from the cysteine to the phenylalanine. CDR3 DNA is the only sequence kept; it has 39 bases, read in frame from the first base. The V end gives up 4 bases and the J end 10 bases, leaving 7 bases in the junction not matched to a gene. Sequences SGHRS (CDR1) and YFSETQ (CDR2) are obtained from the germline V gene.

TCR CDR3 regions were amplified from genomic DNA by multiplex PCR using the deep immunoSEQ assay. For each cell subset, the extracted genomic DNA was distributed evenly across all wells of several immunoSEQ 96-well plates, and each plate served as one replicate. For sorted subsets, approximately 200 ng of genomic DNA, equivalent to about 30,000 T cell genomes, went into each replicate PCR. Purified libraries were quantified with a Qubit 3.0 fluorometer, sized on a Bioanalyzer 2100, and re-quantified with the KAPA Library Quantification kit. Each immunoSEQ 96-well plate was sequenced on its own single-read 150-cycle Illumina NextSeq 550 flow cell. The authors' pipeline ran thus. Because only junctional sequences without quality scores were contained in the immunoSEQ output, filtering matching that applied to full-length reads could not be performed. To assign V/J genes and CDR3, sequences were annotated against IMGT germline references using PyIR, a Python wrapper for IgBLAST v1.9. Reads with weak V/J assignments (E-value above 1e-6), missing CDR3, stop codons, out-of-frame junctions, or ambiguous translated residues were removed. V3J clonotypes were defined by identical inferred V gene, J gene, and CDR3 amino acid sequence. Percentage overlap between repertoires was computed as shared unique clonotypes divided by the size of the smaller repertoire. Richness of each repertoire was evaluated using RTK rarefaction, the Chao1 estimator, and Recon v2.1 estimates of unobserved clonotypes. Generation probabilities were computed with OLGA for all TCRbeta clonotypes obtained by the gDNA method from a few donors. TCRdb stores this immuneACCESS table with in-frame sequences only. Part of the clones is absent; in the studies checked, under half of the shortfall reflects unresolved V genes, and no reason is known for the rest. The DNA gave D and trimming, while V, J and clone size come from that table. This sample lists some 2,500,000 clones; less than 95% were detected once. The top ten hold 0.37% of the sample.

Overall study outcomes, separate from this receptor: The small number of donors limited the genetic and exposure-history diversity represented. When a handful of donors were compared, the shared fraction of clonotypes was approximately 5% for naive CD4, around 3.5% for naive CD8, 2.3% for memory CD4, and roughly 0.4% for memory CD8. Compared with non-shared clonotypes, clonotypes shared by all four sorted-subset donors had higher generation probabilities. Naive subsets generally had larger estimated clonotype richness than memory subsets did. Sampling was restricted to blood, and TCR repertoires in tissues likely differ from the TCR repertoires found in blood. Incomplete sequencing was indicated by rarefaction of sorted-subset datasets, despite the large sequencing depth. Based on pairwise subsampling, the degree of clonotype sharing among donors was expected to be affected by sequencing depth.

This clonotype was sampled from a man younger than 30 in good health. Some clones in this sample may be carry-over from other donors' samples. The sample consisted of naive CD4+ T cells from PBMCs. The cell subset or site tag for this specimen amounts to: CD45RA+ positively selected. The rearrangement joined TRBV5-1 to TRBJ1-1; TRBD1 agrees with 10 junctional bases. The CDR3 sequence is CASSLDRGPGAFF. The nucleotide sequence is given as TGCGCCAGCAGCCTCGACAGGGGGCCGGGAGCTTTCTTT. With the portions outside the CDR3 filled from the reference TRBV5-1 and TRBJ1-1 genes, the complete variable region becomes KAGVTQTPRYLIKTRGQQVTLSCSPISGHRSVSWYQQTPGQGLQFLFEYFSETQRNKGNFPGRFSGRQFSNSRSEMNVSTLELGDSALYLCASSLDRGPGAFFGQGTRLTVV.